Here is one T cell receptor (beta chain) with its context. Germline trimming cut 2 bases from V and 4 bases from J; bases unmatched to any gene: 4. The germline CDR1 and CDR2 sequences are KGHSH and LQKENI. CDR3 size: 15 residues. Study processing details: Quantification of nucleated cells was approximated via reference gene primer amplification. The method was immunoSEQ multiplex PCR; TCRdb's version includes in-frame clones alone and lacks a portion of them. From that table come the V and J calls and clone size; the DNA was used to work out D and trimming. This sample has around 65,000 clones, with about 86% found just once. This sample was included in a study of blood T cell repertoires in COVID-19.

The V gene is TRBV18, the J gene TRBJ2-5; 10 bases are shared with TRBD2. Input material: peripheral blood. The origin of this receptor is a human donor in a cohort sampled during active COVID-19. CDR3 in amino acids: CASSPGLAGVETQYF. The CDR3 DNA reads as TGTGCCAGCTCACCAGGCCTAGCGGGAGTAGAGACCCAGTACTTC.